These T cell receptor beta chains were read from a single sample in a study of T cell changes during pregnancy in multiple sclerosis. Using immunoSEQ multiplex PCR, the repertoire was profiled, and TCRdb retains in-frame clones only, with some absent. Of fewer than 45,000 clones detected, about 94% appear once; the ten largest clones hold 7.5% to 9.5%. This specimen consisted of CD8+ T cells from peripheral blood mononuclear cells, obtained in the third trimester of pregnancy. These receptors were taken from a female donor with multiple sclerosis, enrolled in a pregnancy study. The CDR3 runs from the conserved cysteine through the conserved F or W. A D gene is named only where the DNA matches it firmly. Size tells how often a clone was seen (once, few, many) or the class of an expanded clone, and some rows leave it out.

j_call,clone_size,v_call,d_call,cdr3_nt,cdr3_aa
TRBJ2-7,once,TRBV27,NA,TGTGCCAGCAGTTTGGGGGCAGGCTGGTACGAGCAGTACTTC,CASSLGAGWYEQYF
TRBJ2-1,NA,TRBV29-1,NA,TGCAGCGTTGAGGCCCCCTCCTACAATGAGCAGTTCTTC,CSVEAPSYNEQFF
TRBJ2-1,NA,TRBV7-3,TRBD2,TGTGCCAGCAGCTCTAGCGGGAGGGGGAATGAGCAGTTCTTC,CASSSSGRGNEQFF
TRBJ2-7,once,TRBV6-1,NA,TGTGCCAGCAGTGCCTACTACGAGCAGTACTTC,CASSAYYEQYF
TRBJ2-3,once,TRBV11-2,TRBD2,TGTGCCAGCAGCTTAGCGGGAGGGCCGGCAGATACGCAGTATTTT,CASSLAGGPADTQYF
TRBJ2-7,NA,TRBV5-5,NA,TGTGCCAGCAGCTTCGGGGGACTTCCCTACGAGCAGTACTTC,CASSFGGLPYEQYF
TRBJ2-1,NA,TRBV27,TRBD2,TGTGCCAGCAGTCCCGGGACTAGCGGTAGCTCCTACAATGAGCAGTTCTTC,CASSPGTSGSSYNEQFF
TRBJ1-1,NA,TRBV6-6,TRBD1,TGTGCCAGCACTGACAGGGGGCGGAACACTGAAGCTTTCTTT,CASTDRGRNTEAFF
TRBJ2-7,NA,TRBV7-9,TRBD1,TGTGCCAGCAGCTTCCGGGACAGGGCCGACGAGCAGTACTTC,CASSFRDRADEQYF
TRBJ2-2,few,TRBV6-4,TRBD2,TGTGCCAGCAGTTCGGGAGGAGCGGAACTAAACACCGGGGAGCTGTTTTTT,CASSSGGAELNTGELFF
TRBJ2-7,NA,TRBV7-9,NA,TGTGCCAGCAGCTTGGGAGGAGCGGCTACGGGGCAGTACTTC,CASSLGGAATGQYF
TRBJ2-2,NA,TRBV5-5,TRBD1,TGTGCCAGCAGTTCGTTGACAGGGATAAACACCGGGGAGCTGTTTTTT,CASSSLTGINTGELFF
TRBJ2-5,NA,TRBV4-1,NA,TGCGCCAGCAGCCAGGACTTCACAGAGGAGACCCAGTACTTC,CASSQDFTEETQYF
TRBJ2-1,NA,TRBV15,NA,TGTGCCACCAGCAGCAGGAGGGTCCATGAGCAGTTCTTC,CATSSRRVHEQFF
TRBJ1-1,NA,TRBV5-1,TRBD1,TGCGCCAGCAGCCACCTGCTTGGGACAGATATGAACACTGAAGCTTTCTTT,CASSHLLGTDMNTEAFF
TRBJ1-5,NA,TRBV7-2,NA,TGTGCCAGCAGCTTAGCGGCTCGTGCAGGTTTTTTTAGTCAGCCCCAGCATTTT,CASSLAARAGFFSQPQHF
TRBJ2-2,NA,TRBV7-9,TRBD1,TGTGCCAGCAGCTTAGCGCTGGGACAGGGGGCTTCGAACACCGGGGAGCTGTTTTTT,CASSLALGQGASNTGELFF
TRBJ2-5,NA,TRBV5-1,TRBD2,TGCGCCAGCCGCGAGGGAGGAAGCGGGAGGGAGACCCAGTACTTC,CASREGGSGRETQYF
TRBJ2-7,NA,TRBV18,NA,TGTGCCAGCTCACCACCTAGCTCCTACGAGCAGTACTTC,CASSPPSSYEQYF
TRBJ2-5,NA,TRBV19,TRBD2,TGTGCCAGTAGTATATTAGCGGGAGTGGGAGAGACCCAGTACTTC,CASSILAGVGETQYF
TRBJ2-7,NA,TRBV10-3,TRBD2,TGTGCCATCAGTGATCTGGGGACTAGCGGGACCTACGAGCAGTACTTC,CAISDLGTSGTYEQYF
TRBJ2-2,NA,TRBV2,NA,TGTGCCAGCAGTGGCCGGGACTTTCCTTATACCGGGGAGCTGTTTTTT,CASSGRDFPYTGELFF
TRBJ2-5,NA,TRBV28,NA,TGTGCCAGCAGCCACAGGGAAAAAGAGACCCAGTACTTC,CASSHREKETQYF
TRBJ1-3,NA,TRBV4-3,NA,TGCGCCAGCAGCCAAGATCGAGGGCCTGGAAACACCATATATTTT,CASSQDRGPGNTIYF
TRBJ2-7,once,TRBV27,TRBD2,TGTGCCAGCAGTTATGGACTAGCTTCCGAGCAGTACTTC,CASSYGLASEQYF
TRBJ2-7,NA,TRBV7-9,TRBD2,TGTGCCAGCAGCGTAGCGGGAGCGTCCTACGAGCAGTACTTC,CASSVAGASYEQYF
TRBJ1-1,NA,TRBV27,TRBD1,TGTGCCAGCAGTCCCCGACAGGGGGCAATGAACACTGAAGCTTTCTTT,CASSPRQGAMNTEAFF
TRBJ2-7,NA,TRBV5-8,NA,TGTGCCAGCAGCTTGGTGGCCAGTGCCTACGAGCAGTACTTC,CASSLVASAYEQYF
TRBJ1-1,NA,TRBV18,NA,TGTGCCAGCTCAGTGAGGGGGGGTTACTTGCGTACTGAAGCTTTCTTT,CASSVRGGYLRTEAFF
TRBJ2-6,NA,TRBV14,NA,TGTGCCAGCAGCCAAGAAGGGGGGGGCTGGCAAGACTTTGGGGCCAACGTCCTGACTTTC,CASSQEGGGWQDFGANVLTF
TRBJ2-3,NA,TRBV27,TRBD2,TGTGCCAGCAGGGTACTAGCGGAGTACACAGATACGCAGTATTTT,CASRVLAEYTDTQYF
TRBJ2-3,once,TRBV27,TRBD2,TGTGCCAGCAGTTCGCGACTAGCTCTAGGGACGCAGTATTTT,CASSSRLALGTQYF
TRBJ1-2,NA,TRBV6-5,NA,TGTGCCAGCAGTGCGAAAGGGGGGGGGCGAGGCTACACCTTC,CASSAKGGGRGYTF
TRBJ2-3,NA,TRBV27,TRBD2,TGTGCCAGCGGACTAGCGGTCACAGATACGCAGTATTTT,CASGLAVTDTQYF
TRBJ2-7,once,TRBV5-8,TRBD1,TGTGCCAGCTTACCAGTCTCTCCCGGGACAGGGGGGATAGACGAGCAGTACTTC,CASLPVSPGTGGIDEQYF
TRBJ1-1,NA,TRBV5-4,NA,TGTGCCAGCATTGCGGCCCCGGACACTGAAGCTTTCTTT,CASIAAPDTEAFF
TRBJ2-3,NA,TRBV9,NA,TGTGCCAGCAGCGCCGGGCGGGACAGCACAGATACGCAGTATTTT,CASSAGRDSTDTQYF
TRBJ1-1,NA,TRBV27,TRBD1,TGTGCCAGCAGTTTTGACAGGGGAAACACTGAAGCTTTCTTT,CASSFDRGNTEAFF
TRBJ2-3,NA,TRBV6-1,TRBD2,TGTGCCAGCAGTGAAGATAGCGGGAGCGGCACAGATACGCAGTATTTT,CASSEDSGSGTDTQYF
TRBJ2-1,NA,TRBV5-5,NA,TGTGCCAGCAGCTTGTCCAGGAACAATGAGCAGTTCTTC,CASSLSRNNEQFF
TRBJ2-2,NA,TRBV9,TRBD1,TGTGCCAGCAGCGTTCGACAGGGGGCGGCCGGGGAGCTGTTTTTT,CASSVRQGAAGELFF
TRBJ2-1,NA,TRBV19,TRBD2,TGTGCCAGTAGTATCTCAGCGGGGGTTAATGAGCAGTTCTTC,CASSISAGVNEQFF
TRBJ1-1,NA,TRBV7-9,NA,TGTGCCAGCAGTACCTTGAGCACTGAAGCTTTCTTT,CASSTLSTEAFF
TRBJ2-2,NA,TRBV28,TRBD1,TGTGCCAGCAGTTTATCAGGGGGCGCGAACACCGGGGAGCTGTTTTTT,CASSLSGGANTGELFF
TRBJ2-5,NA,TRBV7-6,TRBD1,TGTGCCACACTACCGGGACAGGGGACGGGGGAGACCCAGTACTTC,CATLPGQGTGETQYF
TRBJ2-3,NA,TRBV7-3,NA,TGTGCCAGCAGCCGAGGGGGCGGGGTCACAGATACGCAGTATTTT,CASSRGGGVTDTQYF
TRBJ1-4,NA,TRBV5-1,TRBD1,TGCGCCAGCAGCTTGACAGGGGGGTCTGAAAAACTGTTTTTT,CASSLTGGSEKLFF
TRBJ2-2,NA,TRBV5-1,NA,TGCGCCAGCAGCTTGCGGCGGAGTAACACCGGGGAGCTGTTTTTT,CASSLRRSNTGELFF